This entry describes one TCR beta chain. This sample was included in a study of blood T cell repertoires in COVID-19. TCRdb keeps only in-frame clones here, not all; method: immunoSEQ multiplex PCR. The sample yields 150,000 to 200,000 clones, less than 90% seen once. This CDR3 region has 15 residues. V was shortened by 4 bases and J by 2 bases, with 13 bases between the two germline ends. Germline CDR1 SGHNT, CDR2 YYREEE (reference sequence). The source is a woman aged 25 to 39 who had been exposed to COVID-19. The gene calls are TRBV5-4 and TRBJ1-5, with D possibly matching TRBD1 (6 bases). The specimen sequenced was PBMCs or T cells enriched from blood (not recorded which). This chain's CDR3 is CASSPRDMGNQPQHF. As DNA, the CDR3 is TGTGCCAGCAGCCCCCGGGACATGGGCAATCAGCCCCAGCATTTT.